This entry concerns a single T cell receptor beta chain. The target antigen is unknown. Germline is not matched at one junction end, which may reflect a read error. This specimen comes from a study of Graves' ophthalmopathy and Graves' hyperthyroidism. Study-level background: The authors collected peripheral blood at initial diagnosis, before any treatment.

From RNA, the CDR3 regions of TCR beta chains were amplified and sequenced. HTBI-primed RT-PCR formed the first round, and a multiplex PCR formed the second. Each CDR3 protein is one row after TCRdb ran MiXCR on the multiplex PCR reads. The sample carries 650,000 to 900,000 distinct CDR3 sequences, 40% recorded once. PBMCs stemmed from 7.5 to 10 ml of fresh peripheral blood. Study-wide findings and caveats: Among thyroid clonotypes expanded above 0.001 frequency, most also appeared in blood.

CDR3 length: 17 amino acids. Germline V gene sequence: CDR1 SGHVS, CDR2 FNYEAQ. V usage is TRBV7-6 and J usage is TRBJ1-4, with D possibly matching TRBD1 (6 bases). The sequenced sample consisted of peripheral blood. The TCR comes from an adult man with Graves' ophthalmopathy. In DNA form, the CDR3 reads TGTGCCAGCAGCCTAGCGGGGGGCGTACCGACCGGGGAAAAACTGTTTTTT. It encodes CASSLAGGVPTGEKLFF.